These 14 T cell receptor beta chains were all obtained from the same sample, sequenced in a study of beta chain features in type 1 diabetes (dated by TCRdb to 2016 to 2019). Receptor amplification or capture employed the immunoSEQ multiplex PCR assay. All of the isolated RNA was reverse transcribed with the High Capacity cDNA Reverse Transcription Kit, so expressed TCRB transcripts were sequenced. TCRdb re-hosts the immuneACCESS table, in-frame sequences only. Its copies lack some clones; in the studies checked, an unresolved V gene accounts for under half of them, and the cause for the rest is not known. Within this sample are 110,000 to 150,000 clones, with roughly 10% of them counted one time only. Approximately 0.65% of the sample is held by the ten biggest clonotypes. Sequencing input: central memory CD4+ T cells from blood. The origin of the receptors is a woman between 40 and 55 years old in good health.

This clone was picked up a small number of times. The rearrangement links TRBV7-2 to TRBJ1-6; maybe TRBD1 (6 bases). The CDR3 totals 15 residues. Trimming took 4 bases from V and 6 from J, leaving 13 bases between them. The germline CDR1 and CDR2 sequences are SGHTA and FQGNSA. DNA of the CDR3: TGTGCCAGCAGCTCAAGACAGGTCCTTAATTCACCCCTCCACTTT. Its protein product is CASSSRQVLNSPLHF.

V gene TRBV6-6 combines with J gene TRBJ2-1, with 8 nucleotides matching TRBD1. V lost 5 bases and J lost 7; bases outside the gene matches: 10. The CDR3 spans 15 residues. From germline, CDR1 is MNHNY and CDR2 SVGAGI (reference sequence). The CDR3 region has the DNA TGTGCCAGCAGTGCCGACAGGGGTTTGGAAAATGAGCAGTTCTTC. It codes for CASSADRGLENEQFF.

This clone was counted between two and nine times. The chain is built from TRBV7-9 and TRBJ1-2, with TRBD1 identical over 7 bases. Germline V CDR1 and CDR2: SEHNR, FQNEAQ (reference sequence). V lost 5 bases, J lost 6 bases, and 9 bases stayed unmatched. CDR3 length: 14 residues. Here the CDR3 reads CASSPRDRRDGYTF. Written as DNA, the CDR3 is TGTGCCAGCAGCCCTAGGGACAGACGAGATGGCTACACCTTC.

The genes are TRBV10-2 and TRBJ2-5; D remains unclear. CDR1 is WSHSY, CDR2 SAAADI, per germline. Trimming cost V 4 bases and J 5 bases, with 5 bases left between them. This CDR3 spans 11 amino acids. CDR3 bases: TGCGCCAGCAGTGTCGAGGAGACCCAGTACTTC. It specifies CASSVEETQYF.

This rearrangement joins TRBV9 to TRBJ2-1; D gene uncertain. From germline, CDR1 is SGDLS and CDR2 YYNGEE. CDR3 length: 12 amino acids. V dropped 4 bases and J dropped 9 bases, with 11 bases sitting between them. The CDR3 DNA is TGTGCCAGCAGCCCGCGAGGTTTTGAGCAGTTCTTC. This sequence encodes CASSPRGFEQFF.

The rearrangement joins TRBV5-6 to TRBJ2-7, with a possible D match to TRBD2 (5 bases). CDR1 and CDR2 from the germline V gene are SGHDT and YYEEEE. Between the trimmed V and J ends, which lost 4 bases and 2 bases, there was a span of 10 bases. This CDR3 region has 13 residues. The CDR3 region is CASSTDSAYEQYF. The CDR3 DNA follows: TGTGCCAGCAGCACGGACTCCGCCTACGAGCAGTACTTC. Full variable domain (missing parts from reference TRBV5-6 and TRBJ2-7): DAGVTQSPTHLIKTRGQQVTLRCSPKSGHDTVSWYQQALGQGPQFIFQYYEEEERQRGNFPDRFSGHQFPNYSSELNVNALLLGDSALYLCASSTDSAYEQYFGPGTRLTVT.

The CDR3: CASSQDLRTGYEQYF. The CDR3 DNA sequence: TGCGCCAGCAGCCAAGATCTAAGGACAGGCTACGAGCAGTACTTC. The chain carries TRBV4-3 and TRBJ2-7, with 7 bases that match TRBD1. The CDR3 sequence is 15 residues long. The germline CDR1 and CDR2 sequences are LGHNA and YSLEER. Unmatched junction bases numbered 5, after V lost 0 bases and J lost 3 bases.

This clone was counted between two and nine times. This chain links TRBV7-9 with TRBJ2-3, with D unresolved. Trimming pared 8 bases from V and 4 bases from J, leaving 10 bases between. The CDR3 has 12 residues. Germline values: CDR1 SEHNR, CDR2 FQNEAQ (reference sequence). Written as DNA, the CDR3 is TGTGCCAGCCGTAATTCGGCAGATACGCAGTATTTT. Translated: CASRNSADTQYF.

The J gene is TRBJ2-1, the V gene TRBV5-1, with 8 bases aligning to TRBD2. Germline V CDR1 and CDR2: SGHRS, YFSETQ. CDR3 size: 16 residues. V lost 2 bases and J lost 2; bases outside the gene matches: 6. CDR3 DNA sequence: TGCGCCAGCAGCTTTGGTAGCGGGGTTACCTACAATGAGCAGTTCTTC. Amino acids: CASSFGSGVTYNEQFF.

The chain uses TRBV11-2 and TRBJ1-5; D is possibly TRBD1 (6 bases). V was clipped by 5 bases and J by 0 bases, with 11 bases between them. The CDR3 has 15 amino acids. CDR1 SGHAT and CDR2 FQNNGV come from the germline V gene. The CDR3 reads CASSGGADSNQPQHF. CDR3 nucleotide sequence: TGTGCCAGCAGCGGGGGGGCAGATAGCAATCAGCCCCAGCATTTT.

This chain uses TRBV15 with TRBJ1-1; D gene unclear. The germline V gene has CDR1 LNHNV and CDR2 YYDKDF (reference sequence). Deletions cut 3 bases from V and 10 bases from J, with 15 bases between. The CDR3 totals 13 residues. The CDR3 is CATSSTGRSGAFF. The CDR3 nucleotides read TGTGCCACCAGCAGTACGGGGAGGAGTGGAGCTTTCTTT.

The rearrangement joins TRBV5-6 to TRBJ1-1; a possible D gene is TRBD1 (5 bases). The V end was cut by 3 bases, the J end by 4 bases, with 19 bases between. CDR1 is SGHDT, CDR2 YYEEEE, per germline. The CDR3 has 16 amino acids. In DNA form, the CDR3 reads TGTGCCAGCAGCTCGGACCTAGGGCCAAGGGGCACTGAAGCTTTCTTT. It encodes CASSSDLGPRGTEAFF.

The table lists this clone with many counts. J is TRBJ2-3 and V is TRBV7-9, with 9 bases that match TRBD1. Looked up from germline, CDR1 is SEHNR and CDR2 is FQNEAQ (reference sequence). The V gene end was trimmed by 5 bases and the J gene end by 5 bases; junction bases not matched to a gene: 5. The CDR3 runs 14 residues. The CDR3 bases are TGTGCCAGCAGCCCACAGGGGGCGGGAGATACGCAGTATTTT. Its protein product is CASSPQGAGDTQYF.

This clone came up a few times. The chain employs TRBV4-3 and TRBJ1-1, with TRBD1 matching over 10 bases. The CDR3 totals 15 residues. V was pared by 3 bases and J by 2 bases, with 3 bases of the junction left unmatched. Germline V gives CDR1 LGHNA, CDR2 YSLEER. The CDR3: CASSHRDRGNTEAFF. CDR3 coding DNA: TGCGCCAGCAGCCATAGGGACAGGGGAAACACTGAAGCTTTCTTT.